This T cell receptor beta chain is drawn from a study of Ad26.COV2.S vaccination and SARS-CoV-2 variants. Assay used: immunoSEQ multiplex PCR; TCRdb lists only in-frame clones, some missing. The top ten hold 6.4% of the sample, which has hundreds of thousands of clones, about 87% seen once. As to treatment: around 19 received Ad26.COV2.S at low or high dose, single or two shots; roughly five received placebo; per-sample allocation not given. After the first vaccine or placebo injection, samples were drawn on day 63. Expressing Wuhan-strain SARS-CoV-2 spike, an Ad26 vector served as the vaccine. The V segment lost 4 bases and the J segment 0 bases; nucleotides outside the gene matches: 14. Germline lookup yields CDR1 SGHNT and CDR2 YYREEE (reference sequence). CDR3 length equals 19 residues.

The V and J genes are TRBV5-4 and TRBJ1-2; 11 bases match TRBD1. The source was peripheral blood, collected in a trial of Ad26.COV2.S vaccine versus placebo. The clonotype comes from a person between 18 and 60 years old who received the Ad26.COV2.S COVID-19 vaccine or a placebo. The CDR3 sequence: CASSPGQGATALTNYGYTF. CDR3 DNA: TGTGCCAGCAGCCCCGGACAGGGGGCGACTGCGCTTACTAACTATGGCTACACCTTC.